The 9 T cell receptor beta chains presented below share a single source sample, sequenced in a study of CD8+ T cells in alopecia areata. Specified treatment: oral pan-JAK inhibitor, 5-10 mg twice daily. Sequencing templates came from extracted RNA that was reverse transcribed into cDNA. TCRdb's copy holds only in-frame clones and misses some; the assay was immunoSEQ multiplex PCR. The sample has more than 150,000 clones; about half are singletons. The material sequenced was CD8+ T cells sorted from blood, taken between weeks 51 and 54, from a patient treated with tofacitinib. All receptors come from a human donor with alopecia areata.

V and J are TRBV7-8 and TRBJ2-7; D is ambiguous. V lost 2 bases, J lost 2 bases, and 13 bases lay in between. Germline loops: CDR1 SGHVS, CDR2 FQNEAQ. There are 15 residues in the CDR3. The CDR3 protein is CASSLIRSRPYEQYF. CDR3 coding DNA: TGTGCCAGCAGCTTAATAAGGTCTCGACCCTACGAGCAGTACTTC.

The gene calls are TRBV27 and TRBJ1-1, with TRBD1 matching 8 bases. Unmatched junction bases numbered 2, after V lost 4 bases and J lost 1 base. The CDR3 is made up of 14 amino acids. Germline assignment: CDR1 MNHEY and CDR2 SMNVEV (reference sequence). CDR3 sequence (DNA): TGTGCCAGCAGTTACAGGGGGACGAACACTGAAGCTTTCTTT. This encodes CASSYRGTNTEAFF.

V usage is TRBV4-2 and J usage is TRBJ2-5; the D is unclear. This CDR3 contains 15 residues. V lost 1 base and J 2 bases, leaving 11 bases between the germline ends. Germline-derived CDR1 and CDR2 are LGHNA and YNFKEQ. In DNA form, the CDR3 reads TGTGCCAGCAGCCAAGTGTCGACACGACAAGAGACCCAGTACTTC. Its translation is CASSQVSTRQETQYF.

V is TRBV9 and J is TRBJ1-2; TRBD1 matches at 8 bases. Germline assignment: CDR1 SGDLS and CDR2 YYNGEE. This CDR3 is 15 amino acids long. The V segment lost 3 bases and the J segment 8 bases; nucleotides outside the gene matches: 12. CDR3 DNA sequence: TGTGCCAGCAGCGGACTACCCCAGGGGGCGGGAGGCTACACCTTC. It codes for CASSGLPQGAGGYTF.

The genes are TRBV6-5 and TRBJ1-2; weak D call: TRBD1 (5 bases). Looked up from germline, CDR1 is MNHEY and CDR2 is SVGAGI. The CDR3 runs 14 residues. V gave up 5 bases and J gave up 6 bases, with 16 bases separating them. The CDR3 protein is CASSITGREDGYTF. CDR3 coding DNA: TGTGCCAGCAGTATAACGGGGCGAGAGGATGGCTACACCTTC.

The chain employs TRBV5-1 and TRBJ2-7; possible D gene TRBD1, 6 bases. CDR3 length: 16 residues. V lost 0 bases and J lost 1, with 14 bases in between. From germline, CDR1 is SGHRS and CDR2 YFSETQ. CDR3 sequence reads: CASSLDFRDISYEQYF. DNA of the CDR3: TGCGCCAGCAGCTTGGATTTTCGGGACATATCCTACGAGCAGTACTTC.

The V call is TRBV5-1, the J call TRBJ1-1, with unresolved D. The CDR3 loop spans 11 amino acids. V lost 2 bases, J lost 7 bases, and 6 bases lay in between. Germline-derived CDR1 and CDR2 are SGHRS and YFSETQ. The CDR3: CASSFLDEAFF. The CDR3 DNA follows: TGCGCCAGCAGCTTTTTAGATGAAGCTTTCTTT.

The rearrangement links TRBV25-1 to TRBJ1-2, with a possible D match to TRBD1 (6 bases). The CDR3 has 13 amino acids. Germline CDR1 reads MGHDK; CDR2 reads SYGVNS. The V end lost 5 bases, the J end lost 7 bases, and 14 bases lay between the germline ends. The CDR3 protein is CASSNREMGGYTF. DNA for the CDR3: TGTGCCAGCAGTAACAGGGAAATGGGTGGCTACACCTTC.

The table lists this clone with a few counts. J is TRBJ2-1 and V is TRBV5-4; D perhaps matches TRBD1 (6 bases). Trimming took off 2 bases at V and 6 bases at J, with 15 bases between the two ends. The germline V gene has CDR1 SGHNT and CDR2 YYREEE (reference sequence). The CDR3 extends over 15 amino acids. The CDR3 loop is CASSFKQGDTNEQFF. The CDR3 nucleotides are TGTGCCAGCAGCTTCAAACAGGGAGACACCAATGAGCAGTTCTTC. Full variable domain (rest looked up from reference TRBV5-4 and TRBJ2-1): ETGVTQSPTHLIKTRGQQVTLRCSSQSGHNTVSWYQQALGQGPQFIFQYYREEENGRGNFPPRFSGLQFPNYSSELNVNALELDDSALYLCASSFKQGDTNEQFFGPGTRLTVL.